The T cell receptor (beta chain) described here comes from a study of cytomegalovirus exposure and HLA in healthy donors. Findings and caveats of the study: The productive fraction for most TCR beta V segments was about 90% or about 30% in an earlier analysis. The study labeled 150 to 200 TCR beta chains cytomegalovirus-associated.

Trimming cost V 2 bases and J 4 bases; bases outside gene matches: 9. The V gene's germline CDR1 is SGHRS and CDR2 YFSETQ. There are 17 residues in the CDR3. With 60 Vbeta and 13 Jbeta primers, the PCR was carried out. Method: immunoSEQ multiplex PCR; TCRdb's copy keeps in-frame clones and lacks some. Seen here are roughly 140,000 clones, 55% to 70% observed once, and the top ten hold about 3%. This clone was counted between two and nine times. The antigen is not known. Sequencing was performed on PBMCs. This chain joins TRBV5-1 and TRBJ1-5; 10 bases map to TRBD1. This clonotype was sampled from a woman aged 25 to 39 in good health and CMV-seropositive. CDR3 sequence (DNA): TGCGCCAGCAGCTTAGGGACAGGGGCTACCCTGAATCAGCCCCAGCATTTT. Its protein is CASSLGTGATLNQPQHF.